This entry lists 27 T cell receptor beta chains sequenced from one sample in a study of blood T cell repertoires in COVID-19 (TCRdb year 2020). The method was the immunoSEQ multiplex PCR assay. The clones in this table, taken by TCRdb from immuneACCESS, are in-frame only. Not every clone is retained; where verified, under half of the shortfall comes from an unresolved V gene, and the cause of the rest is unknown. The sample table shows 180,000 or so clones, and more than 70% are seen once. In total, the top ten clones hold roughly 9.1% of the sample. The sequenced material came from PBMCs or T cells enriched from blood (not recorded which). These receptors were collected from a woman aged 25 to 39 who had recovered from COVID-19.

The chain uses TRBV7-2 and TRBJ1-2, with D unclear. V lost 3 bases and J lost 7, with 15 bases in between. Germline CDR1 is SGHTA and CDR2 is FQGNSA. The CDR3 runs to 14 residues. The CDR3 sequence is CASSFSGRTGGYTF. CDR3 coding DNA: TGTGCCAGCAGCTTTTCGGGGAGGACGGGTGGCTACACCTTC. The complete variable domain, with remaining parts taken from reference TRBV7-2 and TRBJ1-2, reads GAGVSQSPSNKVTEKGKDVELRCDPISGHTALYWYRQSLGQGLEFLIYFQGNSAPDKSGLPSDRFSAERTGGSVSTLTIQRTQQEDSAVYLCASSFSGRTGGYTFGSGTRLTVV.

A word on this clone: The junction shows a germline mismatch at one end, possibly a read error. This rearrangement joins TRBV7-9 to TRBJ1-2, with 8 nucleotides matching TRBD1. Germline V CDR1 and CDR2: SEHNR, FQNEAQ (reference sequence). The CDR3 length is 15 residues. The CDR3 DNA is TGTGCCAGCAGCTTAGTTCGGACAGGGACCTATGTCTACACCTTC. Amino acids: CASSLVRTGTYVYTF.

The chain carries TRBV5-1 and TRBJ1-6; no reliable D call. The CDR3 covers 16 residues. V lost 0 bases, J lost 8 bases, and 15 bases lay in between. Germline V gene lookup returns CDR1 SGHRS and CDR2 YFSETQ. CDR3 bases: TGCGCCAGCAGCTTGGAACTAAACCGGGTCGATTCACCCCTCCACTTT. Translation gives CASSLELNRVDSPLHF. Supplemented by reference TRBV5-1 and TRBJ1-6, the full variable domain reads KAGVTQTPRYLIKTRGQQVTLSCSPISGHRSVSWYQQTPGQGLQFLFEYFSETQRNKGNFPGRFSGRQFSNSRSEMNVSTLELGDSALYLCASSLELNRVDSPLHFGNGTRLTVT.

This rearrangement joins TRBV4-1 to TRBJ1-6; D is undetermined. Per germline, CDR1 MGHRA and CDR2 YSYEKL. This CDR3 spans 13 amino acids. V lost 1 base to trimming and J lost 7 bases, with 5 bases between them. In nucleotides, the CDR3 is TGCGCCAGCAGCCAAGCTTTGAATTCACCCCTCCACTTT. Translation: CASSQALNSPLHF.

V usage is TRBV7-9 and J usage is TRBJ2-1; D unclear. V was pared by 7 bases and J by 8 bases, with 12 bases between. Germline V lookup: CDR1 SEHNR, CDR2 FQNEAQ (reference sequence). The CDR3 consists of 12 residues. The CDR3 region has the DNA TGTGCCAGCACCATATTTTTAGATGAGCAGTTCTTC. Translated, it gives CASTIFLDEQFF.

V usage is TRBV28 and J usage is TRBJ2-5; 10 bases align to TRBD1. The V segment lost 6 bases and the J segment 5 bases; nucleotides outside the gene matches: 6. The germline CDR1 and CDR2 sequences are MDHEN and SYDVKM. This CDR3 has 14 amino acids. CDR3 sequence: CASSQDRGMETQYF. DNA of the CDR3: TGTGCCAGCAGCCAGGACAGGGGGATGGAGACCCAGTACTTC. The full variable domain, with the rest looked up from reference TRBV28 and TRBJ2-5, is DVKVTQSSRYLVKRTGEKVFLECVQDMDHENMFWYRQDPGLGLRLIYFSYDVKMKEKGDIPEGYSVSREKKERFSLILESASTNQTSMYLCASSQDRGMETQYFGPGTRLLVL.

This sequence joins TRBV3-1 (or the pseudogene TRBV3-2) and TRBJ2-7, with 11 nucleotides matching TRBD2. The trim removed 5 bases at V and 7 bases at J, leaving 4 bases unmatched. The CDR3 extends over 13 amino acids. Germline V gene data show CDR1 as LGHDT and CDR2 as YNNKEL (reference sequence). The CDR3 is CASSATSGSEQYF. The CDR3 DNA sequence: TGTGCCAGCAGCGCCACTAGCGGGAGTGAGCAGTACTTC.

V usage is TRBV28 and J usage is TRBJ1-4; D not certain. CDR3 length equals 13 residues. The V and J ends lost 6 bases and 8 bases respectively, with 13 bases between them. CDR1 is MDHEN and CDR2 is SYDVKM in the germline V gene. The CDR3 DNA reads TGTGCCAGCAGACAGTACACACTCGAAAAACTGTTTTTT. It codes for CASRQYTLEKLFF.

This clone was picked up one time. The chain links TRBV5-1 to TRBJ2-3, with D uncertain. CDR3 length: 12 amino acids. The V end was cut by 0 bases, the J end by 5 bases, with 4 bases between. CDR1 SGHRS and CDR2 YFSETQ come from the germline V gene. The CDR3 region has the DNA TGCGCCAGCAGCTTGGGCGGAGATACGCAGTATTTT. It encodes CASSLGGDTQYF.

The gene calls are TRBV7-6 and TRBJ2-1, with 8 bases matching TRBD2. V lost 3 bases and J lost 0; bases outside the gene matches: 1. Germline V CDR1 and CDR2: SGHVS, FNYEAQ. The CDR3 spans 15 residues. The CDR3 sequence is CASSFAGGSYNEQFF. The CDR3 DNA reads as TGTGCCAGCAGCTTCGCGGGGGGCTCCTACAATGAGCAGTTCTTC.

The CDR3 bases are TGTGCCAGCAGTGAGTCTGCGACAGGAAATATCTACGAGCAGTACTTC. Its translation is CASSESATGNIYEQYF. This chain joins TRBV2 and TRBJ2-7, with D possibly TRBD1 on 6 matching bases. Germline V gene data show CDR1 as SNHLY and CDR2 as FYNNEI. CDR3 size: 16 residues. Trimming pared 3 bases from V and 3 bases from J, leaving 18 bases between.

This chain uses TRBV6-1 with TRBJ2-7; no firm D call. The CDR3 has 15 residues. CDR1 is MNHNS and CDR2 is SASEGT in the germline V gene. Trimming removed 1 base at V and 3 bases at J, with 13 bases between. CDR3 DNA sequence: TGTGCCAGCAGTGAAGGAGGTCAGAGGTTCTACGAGCAGTACTTC. It is translated as CASSEGGQRFYEQYF.

The chain has TRBV14 and TRBJ2-7; D not resolved. With 3 bases removed from V and 5 bases from J, the gap between germline ends came to 17 bases. Germline V gene lookup returns CDR1 SGHDN and CDR2 FVKESK. The CDR3 runs 15 residues. This chain's CDR3 is CASSHPLVGSDEQYF. The CDR3 nucleotides read TGTGCCAGCAGCCACCCCCTAGTGGGTTCGGACGAGCAGTACTTC.

V is TRBV6-5 and J is TRBJ1-2, with TRBD1 as a possible D gene (5 bases). Trimming removed 0 bases at V and 1 base at J, with 9 bases between. There are 15 residues in the CDR3. Germline V gene sequence: CDR1 MNHEY, CDR2 SVGAGI. The CDR3 nucleotides are TGTGCCAGCAGTTACTCGAGCCAGGGTAACTATGGCTACACCTTC. Encoded protein: CASSYSSQGNYGYTF.

The chain uses TRBV18 and TRBJ1-1, with 9 bases lining up with TRBD1. The V and J ends lost 6 bases and 7 bases, in that order; junction bases with no gene match: 9. CDR1 and CDR2 from the germline V gene are KGHSH and LQKENI. This CDR3 is built from 14 residues. The CDR3 spells CASSPDRGRGEAFF. As DNA, the CDR3 is TGTGCCAGCTCCCCTGACAGGGGGAGGGGTGAAGCTTTCTTT.

This clone was observed a few times. V is TRBV29-1 and J is TRBJ1-2; the D gene is possibly TRBD1 (6 bases). Trimming removed 4 bases from V and 2 bases from J, with 14 bases in between. The CDR3 sequence is 14 residues long. Germline CDR1 is SQVTM and CDR2 is ANQGSEA. CDR3 DNA: TGCAGCGTTGGCCGGGACATGGGAAACTATGGCTACACCTTC. Protein product: CSVGRDMGNYGYTF.

V usage is TRBV19 and J usage is TRBJ1-3; no clear D. CDR1 is LNHDA and CDR2 is SQIVND in the germline V gene (reference sequence). The CDR3 contains 15 residues. The ends were cut back, 3 bases at V and 6 bases at J, with 15 bases in the middle. CDR3 DNA: TGTGCCAGTAGTATTGGGGAGCGCACTAAAAACACCATATATTTT. Its translation: CASSIGERTKNTIYF.

The chain employs TRBV3-1 (or the pseudogene TRBV3-2) and TRBJ2-7; a weak D match, TRBD2 (5 bases). CDR1 is LGHDT, CDR2 YNNKEL, per germline (reference sequence). This CDR3 is 12 amino acids long. V gave up 1 base and J gave up 9 bases, with 10 bases separating them. The CDR3 DNA reads TGTGCCAGCAGCCAAGGGGAGCTTGGGCAGTACTTC. Its translation: CASSQGELGQYF.

The chain couples TRBV30 to TRBJ2-7; a weak D match, TRBD2 (5 bases). CDR3 length: 13 residues. Germline CDR1 reads GTSNPN; CDR2 reads SVGIG (reference sequence). Trimming took 3 bases from V and 2 from J, leaving 11 bases between them. CDR3 DNA: TGTGCCTGGAGCCCGGGGTCCACCTACGAGCAGTACTTC. This encodes CAWSPGSTYEQYF.

The chain uses TRBV15 and TRBJ1-1; 7 nucleotides line up with TRBD1. The junction had 5 bases not matched to a gene; V was cut back by 4 bases and J by 0 bases. The CDR3 loop spans 15 amino acids. Germline V gives CDR1 LNHNV, CDR2 YYDKDF (reference sequence). The CDR3 protein is CATSKSQGMNTEAFF. CDR3 DNA: TGTGCCACCAGCAAATCACAGGGGATGAACACTGAAGCTTTCTTT.

The J gene is TRBJ2-1, the V gene TRBV7-9, with unresolved D. The V end lost 4 bases, the J end lost 9 bases, and 13 bases lay between the germline ends. CDR3 length: 13 amino acids. Germline V lookup: CDR1 SEHNR, CDR2 FQNEAQ (reference sequence). The CDR3 bases are TGTGCCAGCAGCTCAATCGCGATTTCTGAGCAGTTCTTC. This codes for CASSSIAISEQFF.

This chain links TRBV7-2 with TRBJ2-5, with a weak D call TRBD1 (6 bases). Germline lookup yields CDR1 SGHTA and CDR2 FQGNSA. V was cut by 4 bases and J by 4 bases, with 13 bases left in between. The CDR3 spans 14 residues. CDR3 nucleotides: TGTGCCAGCAGCTCCCGGGAACAGGGAGAGACCCAGTACTTC. This gives the protein CASSSREQGETQYF.

J is TRBJ2-1 and V is TRBV11-3, with D perhaps matching TRBD2 (5 bases). The V gene lost 5 bases and the J gene lost 8 bases, with 16 bases spanning the gap. From germline, CDR1 is SGHNT and CDR2 YENEEA. The CDR3 has 14 amino acids. The CDR3 region has the DNA TGTGCCAGCAGCGACCCTGGCGCGGGTCATGAGCAGTTCTTC. Its translation: CASSDPGAGHEQFF.

This clone was seen a single time. V is TRBV24-1 and J is TRBJ2-5; 8 nucleotides line up with TRBD2. This CDR3 contains 13 residues. The junction had 5 bases not matched to a gene; V was cut back by 7 bases and J by 5 bases. Germline V lookup: CDR1 KGHDR, CDR2 SFDVKD. CDR3: CATRAPGGETQYF. In DNA, the CDR3 is TGTGCCACCAGGGCACCGGGGGGGGAGACCCAGTACTTC.

The J gene is TRBJ1-4, the V gene TRBV5-1; D is perhaps TRBD1 (6 bases). Between the trimmed V and J ends, which lost 1 base and 4 bases, there was a span of 17 bases. Germline CDR1 reads SGHRS; CDR2 reads YFSETQ. The CDR3 is made up of 17 amino acids. CDR3 DNA sequence: TGCGCCAGCAGCTTGTCACTAGGTGGACAGAATAATGAAAAACTGTTTTTT. It yields the protein CASSLSLGGQNNEKLFF.

The chain uses TRBV5-4 and TRBJ2-7; 9 bases are shared with TRBD1. The CDR3 totals 14 residues. Trimming removed 0 bases from V and 3 bases from J; junction bases left unmatched: 1. The germline V gene has CDR1 SGHNT and CDR2 YYREEE (reference sequence). The DNA of the CDR3 is TGTGCCAGCAGCTTGGGGGACAGGGTCTACGAGCAGTACTTC. Protein sequence: CASSLGDRVYEQYF.

V gene TRBV19 combines with J gene TRBJ1-1; 7 nucleotides match TRBD1. Germline loops: CDR1 LNHDA, CDR2 SQIVND (reference sequence). The CDR3 covers 16 residues. The V and J ends lost 3 bases and 3 bases, in that order; junction bases with no gene match: 10. The CDR3 is CASSMTRQGLDTEAFF. The CDR3 DNA reads as TGTGCCAGTAGTATGACCAGACAGGGCTTAGACACTGAAGCTTTCTTT.